These 2 T cell receptor beta chains originate from one sample sequenced in a study of blood T cell repertoires in COVID-19. The table came from immunoSEQ multiplex PCR; TCRdb's copy has only in-frame clones and leaves some out. The table records about 240,000 clones, around 83% of them present only once. The sequenced sample was peripheral blood. The receptors shown here come from a woman under 30 with acute or convalescent COVID-19.

This clone was found once. This rearrangement joins TRBV11-1 to TRBJ2-6; 9 bases map to TRBD1. The length of the CDR3 is 14 residues. Germline CDR1 SGHAT, CDR2 FQDESV (reference sequence). V shed 8 bases and J 4 bases; nucleotides not matched to a gene: 3. As DNA, the CDR3 is TGTGCCAGCTGGACAGGGGTCGGGGCCAACGTCCTGACTTTC. Protein sequence: CASWTGVGANVLTF.

The rearrangement uses TRBV6-5 and TRBJ1-1; D remains unclear. CDR1 is MNHEY, CDR2 SVGAGI, per germline. V shed 7 bases and J shed 2 bases, with 17 bases lying between them. The CDR3 loop spans 15 amino acids. CDR3 protein: CASTQPYGLNTEAFF. The DNA of the CDR3 is TGTGCCAGCACCCAACCTTATGGGCTCAACACTGAAGCTTTCTTT.